Here is one TCR beta chain with its context. Which antigen it targets is not known. The sample holds no much larger clone one base away, and base qualities are not on file. One collaborating source in Seattle enrolled patients while the patients were actively infected and followed the patients over time throughout the course of disease. Collaborating institutions collected whole blood in K2EDTA tubes following their own protocols. For TCRbeta analysis, collaborators shipped samples in one of three forms: frozen whole blood, isolated PBMCs, or DNA extracted from either of those sample types. This entry comes from a study of blood T cell repertoires in COVID-19 (dated by TCRdb to about 2020). About the investigation overall: Collaborator samples came from the United States, Italy and Spain and covered acute and convalescent phases of COVID-19. The material from the prospective study consisted of cDNA or gDNA derived from T cells, B-cell-depleted T cells, or PBMCs. Deeply sampled blood TCRbeta repertoires from subjects exposed to, actively infected with, or recovered from COVID-19 were included in the dataset. The repertoires were made available in a free public database intended to serve as a resource for research on the immune response to SARS-CoV-2. The samples were drawn from the first 160 participants of the ongoing ImmuneRACE study and from over a thousand subjects provided by 6 global collaborators. The sample metadata nearly always contained a de-identified subject ID, COVID-19 status, age in years and sex. HLA class I and class II types, where available, came from metadata supplied by the sample provider rather than from assay-based typing.

The full study reports these points: Clinical and demographic metadata were provided uncurated, with the amount varying by source and participant.

The immunoSEQ Assay, a bias-controlled multiplex PCR, was used to amplify TCRbeta CDR3 regions from genomic DNA. In the authors' own workflow: Within the assay, amplification of reference gene primers was used to estimate how many nucleated cells each sample contained. To quantify the absolute abundance of each unique TCRbeta CDR3 rearrangement, sequence reads were collapsed and filtered. For each sample, productive Simpson clonality was calculated by taking the square root of Simpson's diversity index across productive rearrangements. Entries here come from immuneACCESS through TCRdb and include only in-frame sequences with V and J called. Some clones fail to appear in such tables; in the studies checked, an unresolved V gene covers under half of the shortfall, and the cause of the remainder is unknown. V and J calls plus clone size are reproduced from that table; the DNA served to infer D and trimming. For this sample there are 430,000 or so clones; about 90% appear just once. Around 0.92% of the sample is taken by the ten largest.

Trimming costs V 5 bases and J 7 bases, and their ends lie 14 bases apart. The CDR3 starts with the cysteine, ends with the phenylalanine, and has 13 residues. Kept here is only the CDR3 DNA, which spans 39 bases and is read in frame from base 1. CDR1 is given as LNHDA and CDR2 as SQIVND, both from the germline V gene (reference sequence). Sample: peripheral blood. This sequence originates from a man between 18 and 35 years old with COVID-19, enrolled during active disease. Recombination connected TRBV19 to TRBJ1-2; matching of 5 bases hints at TRBD1 as the D gene. The nucleotide sequence is given as TGTGCCAGTAGTGCGTCAGGGTTCGGTGGCTACACCTTC. It encodes CASSASGFGGYTF.